The rows below give T cell receptor beta chains drawn from one sample of a study of blood T cell repertoires in COVID-19. The repertoire was sequenced with immunoSEQ multiplex PCR; TCRdb's copy has only in-frame clones and lacks some. The data hold more than 200,000 clones, with roughly 88% observed a single time. Sequencing was performed on peripheral blood. These receptors were obtained from a human donor in a cohort sampled during active COVID-19. Both conserved end residues are part of each CDR3. D genes are given only for firm matches. Not all rows give a size; the values are once, few, many and, for expanded clones, a class.

abundance,d_gene,v_gene,j_gene,CDR3aa,CDR3nt
once,-,TRBV5-4,TRBJ1-1,CASSVDGWQGRAEAFF,TGTGCCAGCAGCGTGGACGGGTGGCAGGGGAGGGCTGAAGCTTTCTTT
-,TRBD1,TRBV5-3,TRBJ2-7,CARSIALGQGNYEQYF,TGTGCCAGAAGCATTGCTCTTGGACAGGGCAACTACGAGCAGTACTTC
-,TRBD1,TRBV4-3,TRBJ1-4,CASSQNRGREKLFF,TGCGCCAGCAGCCAAAACAGGGGAAGGGAAAAACTGTTTTTT
-,TRBD1,TRBV6-2/TRBV6-3,TRBJ1-5,CASSTPSGTVHSNQPQHF,TGTGCCAGCAGTACCCCCTCCGGGACAGTCCATAGCAATCAGCCCCAGCATTTT
-,TRBD1,TRBV6-5,TRBJ1-6,CASSYTRQGARSPLHF,TGTGCCAGCAGTTACACCCGACAGGGGGCTCGGTCACCCCTCCACTTT
-,TRBD2,TRBV20-1,TRBJ2-1,CSASEPSGGATEQFF,TGCAGTGCTAGTGAACCAAGCGGGGGGGCCACTGAGCAGTTCTTC
-,-,TRBV5-1,TRBJ2-2,CASSLVGGEGTGELFF,TGCGCCAGCAGCTTGGTAGGCGGTGAGGGAACCGGGGAGCTGTTTTTT
-,-,TRBV5-1,TRBJ2-7,CASSPPSTTGYYEQYF,TGCGCCAGCAGCCCCCCCTCAACAACAGGGTACTACGAGCAGTACTTC
-,-,TRBV5-5,TRBJ1-4,CASSSRVNEKLFF,TGTGCCAGCAGTTCCAGGGTAAATGAAAAACTGTTTTTT
-,-,TRBV3-1/TRBV3-2,TRBJ2-1,CASSPMATGYNEQFF,TGTGCCAGCAGCCCCATGGCGACGGGCTACAATGAGCAGTTCTTC
-,-,TRBV28,TRBJ1-1,CASSPVGRARGTEAFF,TGTGCCAGCAGCCCAGTGGGGAGGGCGCGAGGGACTGAAGCTTTCTTT
-,-,TRBV11-2,TRBJ1-5,CASSLPNQPQHF,TGTGCCAGCAGCCTCCCCAATCAGCCCCAGCATTTT
-,TRBD1,TRBV4-1,TRBJ1-5,CASSQGQSSNQPQHF,TGCGCCAGCAGCCAGGGACAGTCCTCCAATCAGCCCCAGCATTTT
-,-,TRBV27,TRBJ1-4,CASSLLRFNEKLFF,TGTGCCAGCAGTTTACTCAGGTTTAATGAAAAACTGTTTTTT
-,-,TRBV5-1,TRBJ1-1,CASSSRQRTASVTEAFF,TGCGCCAGCAGCTCTCGACAACGGACCGCTAGCGTGACTGAAGCTTTCTTT
-,TRBD1,TRBV6-2/TRBV6-3,TRBJ2-2,CASSGSGTGGAGELFF,TGTGCCAGCAGTGGCTCAGGAACAGGGGGCGCCGGGGAGCTGTTTTTT
-,-,TRBV9,TRBJ1-2,CASSVGVIQGGYTF,TGTGCCAGCAGCGTAGGAGTTATTCAGGGTGGCTACACCTTC
-,TRBD1,TRBV5-1,TRBJ1-1,CASSFTTGGAGTEAFF,TGCGCCAGCAGCTTTACTACAGGGGGCGCGGGCACTGAAGCTTTCTTT
-,TRBD2,TRBV6-2/TRBV6-3,TRBJ2-7,CASSSPKRLAGKRAYEQYF,TGTGCCAGCAGTTCGCCGAAACGACTAGCGGGAAAGAGGGCCTACGAGCAGTACTTC
once,TRBD2,TRBV29-1,TRBJ2-5,CSVGEGEVAETQYF,TGCAGCGTTGGGGAGGGAGAGGTTGCAGAGACCCAGTACTTC
-,TRBD1,TRBV5-4,TRBJ1-2,CASSSPGQQHPDYGYTF,TGTGCCAGCAGCTCCCCGGGACAGCAGCACCCAGACTATGGCTACACCTTC
-,-,TRBV5-4,TRBJ2-2,CASSPLTRMNTGELFF,TGTGCCAGCAGCCCCCTCACGCGGATGAACACCGGGGAGCTGTTTTTT
-,-,TRBV2,TRBJ1-6,CASSVDWNSPLHF,TGTGCCAGCAGCGTAGATTGGAATTCACCCCTCCACTTT
-,-,TRBV27,TRBJ1-4,CASWGLSTNEKLFF,TGTGCCAGCTGGGGACTATCAACTAATGAAAAACTGTTTTTT
-,-,TRBV27,TRBJ1-5,CASTPYGGNNQPQHF,TGTGCCAGCACCCCATACGGGGGGAACAATCAGCCCCAGCATTTT
once,-,TRBV18,TRBJ2-3,CASSPLRDTQYF,TGTGCCAGCTCACCACTACGGGATACGCAGTATTTT
-,TRBD1,TRBV27,TRBJ2-7,CASSIGQGSAYEQYF,TGTGCCAGCAGTATCGGACAGGGGTCGGCCTACGAGCAGTACTTC
-,TRBD1,TRBV11-1,TRBJ2-5,CASSLARDRGAETQYF,TGTGCCAGCAGCTTAGCGAGGGACAGGGGGGCGGAGACCCAGTACTTC
-,TRBD2,TRBV9,TRBJ2-7,CASSTTSGSSYEQYF,TGTGCCAGCAGCACTACTAGCGGGAGCTCCTACGAGCAGTACTTC
-,-,TRBV27,TRBJ2-7,CASQSLLEGALSEQYF,TGTGCCAGCCAATCTCTCCTGGAGGGGGCTCTGAGTGAGCAGTACTTC
-,-,TRBV7-2,TRBJ1-3,CASSLEPPGGGNTIYF,TGTGCCAGCAGCTTAGAACCGCCCGGGGGTGGAAACACCATATATTTT
-,TRBD1,TRBV19,TRBJ2-7,CASSMGDRGPYEQYF,TGTGCCAGTAGTATGGGGGACAGGGGACCCTACGAGCAGTACTTC
-,-,TRBV12-2,TRBJ1-4,CASRLAGGTTNEKLFF,TGTGCAAGTCGCTTAGCGGGAGGGACTACTAATGAAAAACTGTTTTTT
-,TRBD1,TRBV6-5,TRBJ1-2,CASREGQGYGYTF,TGTGCCAGCAGGGAGGGACAGGGATACGGCTACACCTTC
-,-,TRBV9,TRBJ1-2,CASSMQGFGYTF,TGTGCCAGCAGCATGCAGGGTTTTGGCTACACCTTC
-,-,TRBV28,TRBJ1-5,CASSQSNQPQHF,TGTGCCAGCAGTCAGTCAAATCAGCCCCAGCATTTT
-,-,TRBV19,TRBJ1-3,CASSISSGDSGNTIYF,TGTGCCAGTAGTATTTCCTCAGGGGACTCTGGAAACACCATATATTTT
few,TRBD2,TRBV10-3,TRBJ2-6,CAISAASGRTGANVLTF,TGTGCCATCAGTGCTGCCAGCGGGAGAACTGGGGCCAACGTCCTGACTTTC
few,-,TRBV3-1/TRBV3-2,TRBJ1-4,CASSQAQGPGKLFF,TGTGCCAGCAGCCAAGCCCAGGGCCCAGGGAAACTGTTTTTT